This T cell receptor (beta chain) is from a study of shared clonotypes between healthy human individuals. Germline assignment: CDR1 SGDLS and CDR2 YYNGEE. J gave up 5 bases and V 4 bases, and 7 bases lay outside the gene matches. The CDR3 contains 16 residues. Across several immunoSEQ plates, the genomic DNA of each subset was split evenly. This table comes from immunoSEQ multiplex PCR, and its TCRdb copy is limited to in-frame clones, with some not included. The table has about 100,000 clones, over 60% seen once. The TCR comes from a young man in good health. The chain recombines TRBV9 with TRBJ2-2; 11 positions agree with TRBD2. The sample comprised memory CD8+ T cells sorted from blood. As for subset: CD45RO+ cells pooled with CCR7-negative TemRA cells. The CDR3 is CASSFGLAGGTGELFF. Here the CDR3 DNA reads TGTGCCAGCAGCTTTGGCCTAGCGGGAGGAACCGGGGAGCTGTTTTTT. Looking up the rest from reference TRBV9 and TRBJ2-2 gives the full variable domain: DSGVTQTPKHLITATGQRVTLRCSPRSGDLSVYWYQQSLDQGLQFLIQYYNGEERAKGNILERFSAQQFPDLHSELNLSSLELGDSALYFCASSFGLAGGTGELFFGEGSRLTVL.